This T cell receptor (beta chain) emerged from a study of post-analysis software for immune sequencing data. Study-wide results and limits: There were five or six TRBV segments more frequent in patients than controls, and TRBV5-6, TRBV5-1 and TRBV20-1 were among them.

The TCR beta cDNA libraries carried unique molecular identifiers. Via MiXCR, TCRdb re-called the PCR reads, giving one row per CDR3 protein. The sample records hundreds of thousands of distinct CDR3 sequences, roughly three fifths being singletons. V was clipped by 2 bases and J by 1 base, with 8 bases between them. The CDR3 extends over 14 amino acids. CDR1 is SGHVS and CDR2 is FQNEAQ in the germline V gene. This clonotype was seen more than once but under ten times. As yet, its antigen is unknown. The receptor's source is a girl aged 2 to 10 with multiple sclerosis. The chain is built from TRBV7-8 and TRBJ1-1, with D tentatively TRBD1 (6 bases). Sequenced sample: blood. In DNA form, the CDR3 reads TGTGCCAGCAGCTTAACAGGGACGAACACTGAAGCTTTCTTT. Amino acid sequence: CASSLTGTNTEAFF.